This T cell receptor beta chain was identified in a study of cytomegalovirus exposure and HLA in healthy donors. PCR amplification relied on 60 Vbeta primers (plus 13 Jbeta primers). Profiling relied on immunoSEQ multiplex PCR, and the TCRdb table lists in-frame clones only, not all of them. The sample yields about 140,000 clones, about 80% seen once. Notes on this clone: Antigen: not known.

Whole-study findings and limits: An Asian-associated ancestry cluster reportedly showed fewer N-insertions than the approximately 670-donor mean in a later analysis. Sequencing probably produced one cluster of sequence variants that were highly shared.

The donors comprised healthy bone marrow donors. This CDR3 has 16 amino acids. Trimming took 5 bases from V and 4 from J; bases not matched to a gene: 8. CDR1 is SNHLY and CDR2 is FYNNEI in the germline V gene. The receptor was derived from a man aged 25-45 years in good health and CMV-seropositive. The chain has TRBV2 and TRBJ2-1; 10 bases agree with TRBD2. The sample taken for sequencing was PBMCs. This CDR3 reads CASSWTSGDIYNEQFF. Here the CDR3 DNA reads TGTGCCAGCAGTTGGACTAGCGGAGACATTTACAATGAGCAGTTCTTC.